Listed below are T cell receptor beta chains from one sample, sequenced in a study of tumor-infiltrating lymphocytes in primary liver carcinoma. TCRdb fed the multiplex PCR reads into MiXCR, producing one record per CDR3 protein. Of some 110,000 distinct CDR3 sequences in the sample, around 83% were seen once. Sequenced input: liver tumor tissue from sampling region 3. Receptors were obtained from a man aged 35 to 55 with primary liver carcinoma and hepatitis B virus infection. Both conserved end residues are part of each CDR3. Each record gives: CDR3 length, V gene, CDR3 protein.

15 | TRBV5-1 | CASSEPPRPYNEQLF
14 | TRBV29-1 | CSLARGLGNTEALF
12 | TRBV2 | CASSVIGDVQYF
13 | TRBV6-6 | CASSYSGTQPQHF
12 | TRBV29-1 | CSVGIQGYEHYF
18 | TRBV6-6 | CANTHRGQGIGGANVLTF
13 | TRBV28 | CVSSLSSNYEQYF
14 | TRBV10-2 | CASSEQGTSYGYTF
16 | TRBV6-5 | CASSYLGTSGRTEQYF
13 | TRBV30 | CAINTRGAGTQYF
15 | TRBV12-3/TRBV12-4 | CASRPGQNGYYEQYF
15 | TRBV29-1 | CSTVVVGGLSTESFF
14 | TRBV7-9 | CASSPPRVRNEQLF
15 | TRBV6-1 | CASGDQQGAYNEQFF
17 | TRBV5-4 | CASNLEAVSGGIYEQYF
15 | TRBV28 | CASRTTGTGSHEQYF
14 | TRBV4-2 | CASSLGGGNTEAYF
11 | TRBV4-1 | CASNQTDTQYF